The rows below give T cell receptor beta chains drawn from one sample of a study of blood T cells in healthy people across ages. MiXCR, applied by TCRdb to the 5' RACE reads, yields one record per CDR3 protein. The repertoire holds roughly 900,000 distinct CDR3 sequences, with 48% as singletons. Sequencing was carried out using blood. Receptors originate from a man younger than 45 in good health. Each CDR3 is given with its conserved first and last residue. D genes are given only for firm matches. Expanded clones get a size class; other rows say once, few or many, or leave the size out.

clone size: -; D gene: -; J gene: TRBJ1-1; V gene: TRBV29-1; CDR3 protein: CSAGGRNTEAFF; CDR3 DNA: TGCAGCGCCGGGGGACGGAACACTGAAGCTTTCTTT
clone size: -; D gene: TRBD2; J gene: TRBJ2-7; V gene: TRBV20-1; CDR3 protein: CSVAGGLSSYEQYF; CDR3 DNA: TGCAGTGTAGCGGGGGGTTTAAGCTCCTACGAGCAGTACTTC
clone size: few; D gene: -; J gene: TRBJ1-5; V gene: TRBV10-3; CDR3 protein: CAISEVGNQPQHF; CDR3 DNA: TGTGCCATCAGTGAGGTTGGCAATCAGCCCCAGCATTTT
clone size: few; D gene: -; J gene: TRBJ1-1; V gene: TRBV29-1; CDR3 protein: CSVEREAATEAFF; CDR3 DNA: TGCAGCGTTGAAAGGGAAGCGGCCACTGAAGCTTTCTTT
clone size: -; D gene: TRBD1; J gene: TRBJ2-4; V gene: TRBV9; CDR3 protein: CASSVGGQGIAKNIQYF; CDR3 DNA: TGTGCCAGCAGCGTAGGAGGACAGGGGATAGCCAAAAACATTCAGTACTTC
clone size: -; D gene: TRBD1; J gene: TRBJ1-4; V gene: TRBV11-1; CDR3 protein: CASSSDRGQELFF; CDR3 DNA: TGTGCCAGCAGCTCGGACAGGGGGCAGGAACTGTTTTTT
clone size: many; D gene: TRBD1; J gene: TRBJ2-5; V gene: TRBV5-1; CDR3 protein: CASSSNTRQGQETQYF; CDR3 DNA: TGCGCCAGCAGCTCCAACACCCGACAGGGGCAGGAGACCCAGTACTTC
clone size: -; D gene: -; J gene: TRBJ1-2; V gene: TRBV28; CDR3 protein: CASSPQARTLGGYTF; CDR3 DNA: TGTGCCAGCAGTCCGCAGGCGCGGACTTTGGGAGGCTACACCTTC
clone size: -; D gene: -; J gene: TRBJ1-2; V gene: TRBV20-1; CDR3 protein: CSARVTQGNYGYTF; CDR3 DNA: TGCAGTGCTAGAGTAACCCAGGGTAACTATGGCTACACCTTC
clone size: -; D gene: -; J gene: TRBJ2-6; V gene: TRBV7-9; CDR3 protein: CASIPSGANVLTF; CDR3 DNA: TGTGCCAGCATCCCCTCTGGGGCCAACGTCCTGACTTTC
clone size: few; D gene: TRBD1; J gene: TRBJ1-2; V gene: TRBV6-5; CDR3 protein: CASRPGQGGYTF; CDR3 DNA: TGTGCCAGCAGGCCCGGACAGGGCGGCTACACCTTC
clone size: -; D gene: -; J gene: TRBJ1-2; V gene: TRBV5-6; CDR3 protein: CASSFYGGSGHGYTF; CDR3 DNA: TGTGCCAGCAGCTTCTACGGCGGCTCCGGGCATGGCTACACCTTC
clone size: few; D gene: TRBD1; J gene: TRBJ2-7; V gene: TRBV10-3; CDR3 protein: CAISVTGDEQYF; CDR3 DNA: TGTGCCATCAGTGTTACAGGGGACGAGCAGTACTTC
clone size: -; D gene: -; J gene: TRBJ2-1; V gene: TRBV6-5; CDR3 protein: CASSFIGGPYNEQFF; CDR3 DNA: TGTGCCAGCAGCTTTATAGGGGGGCCCTACAATGAGCAGTTCTTC
clone size: -; D gene: -; J gene: TRBJ2-3; V gene: TRBV6-1; CDR3 protein: CASNSGLAPVYTQYF; CDR3 DNA: TGTGCCAGCAACTCGGGACTTGCTCCAGTGTATACGCAGTATTTT
clone size: -; D gene: -; J gene: TRBJ2-6; V gene: TRBV7-6; CDR3 protein: CASSLAQDSGANVLTF; CDR3 DNA: TGTGCCAGCAGCTTAGCGCAGGACTCTGGGGCCAACGTCCTGACTTTC
clone size: -; D gene: -; J gene: TRBJ2-7; V gene: TRBV14; CDR3 protein: CASSHLPGPYEQYF; CDR3 DNA: TGTGCCAGCAGCCACCTTCCGGGACCCTACGAGCAGTACTTC
clone size: -; D gene: TRBD1; J gene: TRBJ2-7; V gene: TRBV29-1; CDR3 protein: CSVDSPGTGAYEQYF; CDR3 DNA: TGCAGCGTTGATAGCCCCGGGACAGGGGCCTACGAGCAGTACTTC
clone size: few; D gene: -; J gene: TRBJ1-2; V gene: TRBV7-2; CDR3 protein: CASSLEVSGYTF; CDR3 DNA: TGTGCCAGCAGCTTAGAAGTTTCTGGCTACACCTTC
clone size: few; D gene: TRBD2; J gene: TRBJ2-3; V gene: TRBV9; CDR3 protein: CASSPGLAGVGDTQYF; CDR3 DNA: TGTGCCAGCAGCCCGGGACTTGCGGGGGTTGGAGATACGCAGTATTTT
clone size: -; D gene: TRBD1; J gene: TRBJ1-5; V gene: TRBV20-1; CDR3 protein: CSAREDREGNQPQHF; CDR3 DNA: TGCAGTGCTAGAGAAGACAGGGAGGGGAATCAGCCCCAGCATTTT
clone size: -; D gene: TRBD1; J gene: TRBJ1-1; V gene: TRBV12-3/TRBV12-4; CDR3 protein: CASSSGGRAFF; CDR3 DNA: TGTGCCAGCAGTTCAGGGGGAAGAGCTTTCTTT